This T cell receptor beta chain was identified during a study of blood T cell repertoires in COVID-19. Study-wide background: The United States, Italy and Spain were the sources of the acute and convalescent COVID-19 samples.

Living in about two dozen US areas, the participants were between roughly 18 and 89 years of age. Grouping used clinical history reported by participants in a survey and questionnaire. There are 17 residues in the CDR3. V dropped 2 bases and J dropped 2; count of bases not matched to a gene: 6. Germline V gene data show CDR1 as KGHSH and CDR2 as LQKENI. As originally analysed: Reference gene primer amplification gave nucleated cell count estimates. Clones were sequenced by immunoSEQ multiplex PCR, and TCRdb holds only the in-frame ones, with some missing. V and J calls and clone size come straight from that table; D and trimming were deduced from the DNA. The data show 190,000 or so clones, 70% to 90% seen once.

The sequence derives from a man aged 25-45 years who had recovered from COVID-19. The V and J genes are TRBV18 and TRBJ2-2; 9 positions match TRBD2. The sample comprised PBMCs or T cells enriched from blood (not recorded which). The CDR3 sequence is CASSPGVAGANTGELFF. Written as DNA, the CDR3 is TGTGCCAGCTCACCAGGAGTAGCGGGAGCCAACACCGGGGAGCTGTTTTTT.